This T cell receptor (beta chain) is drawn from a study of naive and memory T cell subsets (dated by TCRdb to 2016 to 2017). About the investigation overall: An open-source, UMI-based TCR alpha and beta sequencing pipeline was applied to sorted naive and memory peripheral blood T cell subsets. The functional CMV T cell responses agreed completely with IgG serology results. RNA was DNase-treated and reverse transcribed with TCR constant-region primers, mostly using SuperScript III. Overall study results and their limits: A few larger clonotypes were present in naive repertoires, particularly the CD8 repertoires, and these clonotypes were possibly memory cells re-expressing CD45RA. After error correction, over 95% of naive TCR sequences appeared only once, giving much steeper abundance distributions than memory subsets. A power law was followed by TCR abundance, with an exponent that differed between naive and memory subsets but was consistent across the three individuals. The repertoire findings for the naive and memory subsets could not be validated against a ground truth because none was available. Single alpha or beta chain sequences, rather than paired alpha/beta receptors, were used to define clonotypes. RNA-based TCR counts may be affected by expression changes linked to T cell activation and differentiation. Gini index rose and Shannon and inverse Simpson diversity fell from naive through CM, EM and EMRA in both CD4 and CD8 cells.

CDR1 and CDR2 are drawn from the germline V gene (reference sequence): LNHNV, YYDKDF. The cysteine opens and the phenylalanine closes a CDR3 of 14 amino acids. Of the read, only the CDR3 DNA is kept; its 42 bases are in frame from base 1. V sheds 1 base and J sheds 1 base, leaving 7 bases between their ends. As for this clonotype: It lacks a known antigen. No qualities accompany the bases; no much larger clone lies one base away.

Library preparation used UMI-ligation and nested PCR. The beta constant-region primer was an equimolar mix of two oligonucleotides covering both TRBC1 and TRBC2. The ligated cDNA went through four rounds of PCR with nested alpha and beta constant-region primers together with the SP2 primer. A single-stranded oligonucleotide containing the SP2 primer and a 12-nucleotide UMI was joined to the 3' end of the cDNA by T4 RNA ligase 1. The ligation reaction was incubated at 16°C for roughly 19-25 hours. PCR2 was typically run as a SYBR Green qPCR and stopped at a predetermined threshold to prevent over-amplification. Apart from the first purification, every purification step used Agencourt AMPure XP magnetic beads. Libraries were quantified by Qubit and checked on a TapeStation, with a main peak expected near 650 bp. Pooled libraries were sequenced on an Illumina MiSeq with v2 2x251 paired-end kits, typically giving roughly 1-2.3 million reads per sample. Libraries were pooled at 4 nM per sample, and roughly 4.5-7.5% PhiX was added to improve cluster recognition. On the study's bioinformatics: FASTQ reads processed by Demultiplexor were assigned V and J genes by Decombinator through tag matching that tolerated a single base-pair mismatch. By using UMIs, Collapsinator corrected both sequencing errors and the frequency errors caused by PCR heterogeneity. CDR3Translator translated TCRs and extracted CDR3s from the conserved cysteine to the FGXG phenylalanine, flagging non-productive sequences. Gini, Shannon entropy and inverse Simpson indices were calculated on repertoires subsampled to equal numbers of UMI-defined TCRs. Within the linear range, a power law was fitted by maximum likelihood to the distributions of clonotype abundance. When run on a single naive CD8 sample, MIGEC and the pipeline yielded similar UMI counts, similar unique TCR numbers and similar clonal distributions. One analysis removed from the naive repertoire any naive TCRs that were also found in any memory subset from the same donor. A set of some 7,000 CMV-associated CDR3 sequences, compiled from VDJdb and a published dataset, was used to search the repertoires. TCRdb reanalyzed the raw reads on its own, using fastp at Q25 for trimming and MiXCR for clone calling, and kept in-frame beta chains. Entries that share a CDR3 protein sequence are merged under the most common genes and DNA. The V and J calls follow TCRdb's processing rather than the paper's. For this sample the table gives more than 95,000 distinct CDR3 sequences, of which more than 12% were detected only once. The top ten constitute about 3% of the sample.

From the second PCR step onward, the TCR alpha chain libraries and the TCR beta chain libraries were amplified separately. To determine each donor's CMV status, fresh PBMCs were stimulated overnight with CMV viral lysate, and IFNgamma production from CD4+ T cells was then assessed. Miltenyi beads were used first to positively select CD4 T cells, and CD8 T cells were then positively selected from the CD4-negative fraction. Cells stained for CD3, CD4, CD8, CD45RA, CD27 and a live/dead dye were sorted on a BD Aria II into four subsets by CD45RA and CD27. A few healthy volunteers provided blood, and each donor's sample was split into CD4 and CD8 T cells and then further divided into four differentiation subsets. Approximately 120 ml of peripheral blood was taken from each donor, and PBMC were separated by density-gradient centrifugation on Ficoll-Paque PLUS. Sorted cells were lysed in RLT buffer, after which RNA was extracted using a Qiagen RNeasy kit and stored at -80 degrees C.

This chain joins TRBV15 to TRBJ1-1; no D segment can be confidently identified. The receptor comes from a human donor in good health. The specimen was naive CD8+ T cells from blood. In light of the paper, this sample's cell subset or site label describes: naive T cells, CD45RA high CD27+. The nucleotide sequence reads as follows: TGTGCCACCAGCAGAGCCAGCTGGAACACTGAAGCTTTCTTT. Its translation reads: CATSRASWNTEAFF.